Listed below are T cell receptor beta chains from one sample, sequenced in a study of shared clonotypes between healthy human individuals. Sequenced by immunoSEQ multiplex PCR; TCRdb stores in-frame clones only, minus some. Among approximately 1,500,000 clones listed, approximately 97% were seen once. The specimen sequenced was naive CD4+ T cells sorted from blood. The receptor source for this set is a man younger than 40 in good health. Each CDR3 is given with its conserved first and last residue. Fields, in order: J gene, CDR3 length, D gene, V gene, clone size, CDR3 protein, CDR3 DNA. The D gene is left open where the match is weak. Clone size is not always given. Where it is, it says once, few, many or a class for expanded clones.

>TRBJ2-5|15|NA|TRBV7-9|NA
CASSPHWAAVKTQYF
TGTGCCAGCAGCCCACACTGGGCGGCGGTGAAGACCCAGTACTTC
>TRBJ2-1|14|TRBD2|TRBV19|NA
CASSSSGSFHEQFF
TGTGCCAGTAGTTCTAGCGGGAGCTTCCATGAGCAGTTCTTC
>TRBJ1-3|14|TRBD1|TRBV5-1|once
CASSLDRGGNTIYF
TGCGCCAGCAGCTTGGACAGGGGTGGAAACACCATATATTTT
>TRBJ1-1|14|NA|TRBV9|NA
CASSDGTPYTEAFF
TGTGCCAGCAGCGACGGGACACCATACACTGAAGCTTTCTTT
>TRBJ1-4|14|NA|TRBV6-6|once
CASSIVGVDEKLFF
TGTGCCAGCAGCATCGTGGGGGTGGATGAAAAACTGTTTTTT
>TRBJ2-1|15|NA|TRBV19|NA
CATTPMRPPYNEQFF
TGTGCCACCACTCCAATGAGACCCCCCTACAATGAGCAGTTCTTC
>TRBJ2-7|17|NA|TRBV14|NA
CASSLAGTRWAIYEQYF
TGTGCCAGCAGCCTCGCCGGGACAAGGTGGGCCATCTACGAGCAGTACTTC
>TRBJ2-5|13|NA|TRBV6-1|NA
CASSADRQETQYF
TGTGCCAGCAGTGCGGACAGACAAGAGACCCAGTACTTC
>TRBJ1-3|16|NA|TRBV6-6|NA
CASSYSNRAGGDTIYF
TGTGCCAGCAGTTACTCAAACCGGGCCGGGGGTGACACCATATATTTT
>TRBJ2-1|13|NA|TRBV11-3|NA
CASSLGISNEQFF
TGTGCCAGCAGCTTAGGGATCTCGAATGAGCAGTTCTTC
>TRBJ2-1|15|TRBD2|TRBV7-8|NA
CASSLSGRRDNEQFF
TGTGCCAGCAGCTTGAGCGGGAGGCGGGACAATGAGCAGTTCTTC
>TRBJ1-1|15|NA|TRBV19|NA
CASSLAGFPNTEAFF
TGTGCCAGTAGTCTAGCAGGGTTTCCGAACACTGAAGCTTTCTTT
>TRBJ1-3|16|NA|TRBV5-4|NA
CASSSDGLSSGNTIYF
TGTGCCAGCAGCTCGGACGGATTAAGCTCTGGAAACACCATATATTTT
>TRBJ2-1|15|TRBD2|TRBV28|NA
CASSPRLAGADEQFF
TGTGCCAGCAGTCCCCGACTAGCGGGAGCCGATGAGCAGTTCTTC
>TRBJ2-4|16|NA|TRBV19|NA
CASSQGRGLAKNIQYF
TGTGCCAGTTCTCAGGGCAGGGGATTAGCCAAAAACATTCAGTACTTC
>TRBJ1-2|13|TRBD1|TRBV27|NA
CASKQGGANGYTF
TGTGCCAGCAAACAAGGGGGCGCGAATGGCTACACCTTC
>TRBJ2-2|14|TRBD2|TRBV6-6|NA
CASSYGGSFGELFF
TGTGCCAGCAGTTACGGCGGGAGTTTCGGGGAGCTGTTTTTT
>TRBJ2-5|14|NA|TRBV5-1|NA
CASSLVGVAETQYF
TGCGCCAGCAGCTTGGTGGGTGTCGCAGAGACCCAGTACTTC
>TRBJ1-2|11|TRBD1|TRBV30|NA
CAWNTGGGYTF
TGTGCCTGGAATACAGGGGGAGGCTACACCTTC
>TRBJ1-2|13|TRBD1|TRBV6-1|once
CASRATGAGGYTF
TGTGCCAGCAGGGCGACAGGGGCGGGAGGCTACACCTTC
>TRBJ2-5|14|NA|TRBV18|once
CASSEGGRGETQYF
TGTGCCAGCTCCGAAGGGGGACGGGGAGAGACCCAGTACTTC
>TRBJ1-4|17|NA|TRBV7-8|NA
CASSLVESGTWDPKLFF
TGTGCCAGCAGCTTAGTGGAGTCCGGGACCTGGGATCCGAAACTGTTTTTT
>TRBJ2-3|16|TRBD2|TRBV15|NA
CATSRDGASGRDTQYF
TGTGCCACCAGCAGAGATGGGGCTAGCGGCAGAGATACGCAGTATTTT
>TRBJ1-2|15|NA|TRBV5-1|NA
CASSLARTTNYGYTF
TGCGCCAGCAGCTTGGCCCGGACTACTAACTATGGCTACACCTTC
>TRBJ2-5|13|NA|TRBV5-8|NA
CASSFGGMETQYF
TGTGCCAGCAGCTTCGGCGGGATGGAGACCCAGTACTTC
>TRBJ2-1|16|TRBD2|TRBV6-1|NA
CASSGSLGGPYNEQFF
TGTGCCAGCAGTGGCAGTTTGGGAGGGCCCTACAATGAGCAGTTCTTC
>TRBJ2-5|14|TRBD2|TRBV27|NA
CASSHRLAGETQYF
TGTGCCAGCTCCCATAGGCTAGCGGGAGAGACCCAGTACTTC
>TRBJ1-3|15|NA|TRBV5-1|NA
CASSPGGTRGNTIYF
TGCGCCAGCAGCCCGGGGGGGACCCGTGGAAACACCATATATTTT
>TRBJ1-2|13|TRBD1|TRBV9|NA
CASSSRTGYGYTF
TGTGCCAGCAGCTCCCGGACAGGGTATGGCTACACCTTC
>TRBJ2-2|15|NA|TRBV5-1|NA
CASSFRAGTSGELFF
TGCGCCAGCAGCTTTAGAGCGGGTACGTCCGGGGAGCTGTTTTTT
>TRBJ2-6|13|TRBD2|TRBV6-6|NA
CAGRGSGANVLTF
TGTGCCGGGAGGGGCTCTGGGGCCAACGTCCTGACTTTC
>TRBJ2-6|17|NA|TRBV5-1|NA
CASSSGSHRSGANVLTF
TGCGCCAGCAGCTCCGGAAGCCACCGCTCTGGGGCCAACGTCCTGACTTTC
>TRBJ1-4|16|TRBD1|TRBV7-6|NA
CASSPRLQGASEKLFF
TGTGCCAGCAGCCCTCGTCTGCAGGGGGCTAGTGAAAAACTGTTTTTT
>TRBJ2-6|15|NA|TRBV9|NA
CASSVGVVGANVLTF
TGTGCCAGCAGCGTAGGGGTGGTCGGGGCCAACGTCCTGACTTTC